This TCR beta chain was recovered during a study of blood T cells in healthy people across ages. Alongside a J-beta primer mix, a sample-barcoded 5' primer served in a second PCR lasting about 7 to 12 cycles. TCRdb itself ran the 5' RACE reads through MiXCR, one entry per CDR3 protein. The sample has 650,000 or so distinct CDR3 sequences; 45% to 60% are singletons. Comments on this clonotype: Its target is not known.

Findings of the study overall: There were more naive CD4+ cells and higher diversity in long-lived donors than in aged donors.

Trimming stripped 5 bases from V and 7 bases from J, with 13 bases between. This CDR3 has 13 residues. The germline gives CDR1 SGHTA, CDR2 FQGNSA. Per-sample PBMC isolation yielded at least 6.5 million cells. The J gene is TRBJ2-3, the V gene TRBV7-2; no reliable D call. This clonotype was sampled from an elderly woman in good health. Material for sequencing was blood. The CDR3 region has the DNA TGTGCCAGCAGCCAAAACCAGTGGAATACGCAGTATTTT. As protein: CASSQNQWNTQYF.